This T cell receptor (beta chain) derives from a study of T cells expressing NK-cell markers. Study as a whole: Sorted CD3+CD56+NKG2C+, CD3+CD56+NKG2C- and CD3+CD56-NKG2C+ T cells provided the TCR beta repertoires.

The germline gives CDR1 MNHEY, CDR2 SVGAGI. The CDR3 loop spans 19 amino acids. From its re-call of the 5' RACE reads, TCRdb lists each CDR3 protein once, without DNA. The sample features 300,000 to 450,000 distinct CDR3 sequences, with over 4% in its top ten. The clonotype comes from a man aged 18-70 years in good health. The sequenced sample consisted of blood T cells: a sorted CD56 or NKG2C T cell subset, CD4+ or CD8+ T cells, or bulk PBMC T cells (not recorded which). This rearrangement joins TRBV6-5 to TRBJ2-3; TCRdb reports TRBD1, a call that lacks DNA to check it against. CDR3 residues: CASSYSYRAGSGSTDTQYF.